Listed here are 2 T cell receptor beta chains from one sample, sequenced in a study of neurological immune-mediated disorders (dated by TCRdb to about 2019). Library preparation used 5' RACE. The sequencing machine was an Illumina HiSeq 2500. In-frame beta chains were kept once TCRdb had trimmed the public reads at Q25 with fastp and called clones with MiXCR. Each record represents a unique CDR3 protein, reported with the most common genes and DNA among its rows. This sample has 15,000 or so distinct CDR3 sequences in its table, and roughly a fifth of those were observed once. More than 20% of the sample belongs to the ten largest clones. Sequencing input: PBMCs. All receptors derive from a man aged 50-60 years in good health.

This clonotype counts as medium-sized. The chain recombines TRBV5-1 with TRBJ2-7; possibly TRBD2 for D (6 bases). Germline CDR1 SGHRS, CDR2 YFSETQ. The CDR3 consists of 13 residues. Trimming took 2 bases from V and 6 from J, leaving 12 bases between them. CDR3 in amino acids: CASSFNGRGEQYF. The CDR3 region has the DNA TGCGCCAGCAGCTTCAACGGGAGAGGCGAGCAGTACTTC.

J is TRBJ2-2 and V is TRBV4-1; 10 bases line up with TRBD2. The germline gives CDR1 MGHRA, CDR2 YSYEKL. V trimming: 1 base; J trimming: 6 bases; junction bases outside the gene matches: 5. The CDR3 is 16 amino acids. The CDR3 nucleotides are TGCGCCAGCAGCCAAGGTCCCCTAGCGGGGGCCGGGGAGCTGTTTTTT. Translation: CASSQGPLAGAGELFF.